This record covers a single T cell receptor beta chain. Its antigen is currently unknown. This sample is drawn from a study of blood T cells in healthy people across ages. Points from the study as a whole: Versus aged donors, long-lived donors had higher diversity and more naive CD4+ cells. Strong correlation was found linking TCR beta diversity to naive T cell percentage.

The CDR3 has 12 amino acids. The germline V gene has CDR1 KGHDR and CDR2 SFDVKD. V gave up 7 bases and J gave up 4 bases, with 8 bases separating them. For the second PCR, which ran for about 6 to 11 cycles, a sample-barcoded 5' primer and a J-beta primer mix were used. TCRdb used MiXCR to reprocess the 5' RACE reads, holding one entry per CDR3 protein. The data contain about 1.8 million distinct CDR3 sequences, around 48% of them seen just once; the ten biggest clones take up over 2%. V usage is TRBV24-1 and J usage is TRBJ2-3, with D perhaps matching TRBD2 (6 bases). The sequence was obtained from a woman aged 40-49 years in good health. The sample taken for sequencing was blood. The CDR3: CATRGGADTQYF. The CDR3 DNA follows: TGTGCCACCAGGGGAGGAGCAGATACGCAGTATTTT.